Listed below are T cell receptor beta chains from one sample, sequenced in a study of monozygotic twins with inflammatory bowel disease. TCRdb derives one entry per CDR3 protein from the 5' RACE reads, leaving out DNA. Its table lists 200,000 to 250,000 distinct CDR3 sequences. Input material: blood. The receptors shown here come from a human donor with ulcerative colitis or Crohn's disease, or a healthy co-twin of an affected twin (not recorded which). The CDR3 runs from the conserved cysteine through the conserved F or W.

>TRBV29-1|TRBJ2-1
CSAVGGLVAYNEQFF
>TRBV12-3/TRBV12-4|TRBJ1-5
CASSPRGSNQPQHF
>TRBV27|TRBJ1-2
CASSSPGGYGYTF
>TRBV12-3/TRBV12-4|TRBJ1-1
CASSLTGLAAFF
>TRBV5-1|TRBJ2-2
CASSLAGNTGELFF
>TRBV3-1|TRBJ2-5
CASSQPRDRGETQYF
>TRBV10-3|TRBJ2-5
CAISDERSKGETQYF
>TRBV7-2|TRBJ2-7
CASSLKVGQGYEQYF
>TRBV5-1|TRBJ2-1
CASSLESAGIYNEQFF
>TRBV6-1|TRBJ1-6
CASSPILGSYSPLHF
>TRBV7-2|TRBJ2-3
CASSLAVAGRRDTQYF
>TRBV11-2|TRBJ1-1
CASSGQGKGTEAFF
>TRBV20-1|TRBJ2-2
CSARDRESPTGELFF
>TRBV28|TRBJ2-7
CASSSTGPSYEQYF
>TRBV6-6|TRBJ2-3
CASSPVGDTQYF
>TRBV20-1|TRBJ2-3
CSFLGRGPTDTQYF
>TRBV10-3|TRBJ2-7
CAISVPGTGAYEQYF
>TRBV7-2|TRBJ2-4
CASSSVGLAANIQYF
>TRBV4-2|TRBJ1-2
CASSQAGEGSYGYTF
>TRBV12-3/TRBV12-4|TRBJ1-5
CASRKGTGETSNQPQHF
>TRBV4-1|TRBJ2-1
CASSHGLVGLRFF
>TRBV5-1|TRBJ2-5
CASSQVRGHQETQYF
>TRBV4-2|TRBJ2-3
CASSPQTSGPDTQYF
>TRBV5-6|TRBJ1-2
CASSLPDTGYTF
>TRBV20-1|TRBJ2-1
CSTRGGGYNEQFF
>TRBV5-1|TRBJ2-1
CATTKGNGTGLNEQFF
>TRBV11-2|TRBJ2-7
CASSLGQGVGEQYF
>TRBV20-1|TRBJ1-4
CSAFSRTATNEKLFF
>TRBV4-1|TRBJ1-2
CASSQDEVNYGYTF
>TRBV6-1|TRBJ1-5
CASSDRDRGPNQPQHF
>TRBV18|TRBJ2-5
CASSPYQGQETQYF
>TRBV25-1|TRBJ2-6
CASSDPRDSRASGANVLTF
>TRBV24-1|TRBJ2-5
CATSDPTGTQETQYF
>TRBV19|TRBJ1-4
CASKLQGAAEKLFF
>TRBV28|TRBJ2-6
CASSFLGPSDRANVLTF
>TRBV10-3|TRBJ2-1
CAISGREYNEQFF
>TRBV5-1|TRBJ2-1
CASSQALAGGPQFF